Sequencing of this T cell receptor (beta chain) was carried out in a study of blood T cell repertoires in COVID-19 (dated by TCRdb to 2020 to 2021). Study-level background: Collaborator samples came from the United States, Italy and Spain and covered acute and convalescent phases of COVID-19. The prospective study material was composed of cDNA or gDNA derived from T cells, B-cell-depleted T cells, or PBMCs. Deeply sampled blood TCRbeta repertoires from subjects exposed to, actively infected with, or recovered from COVID-19 were included in the dataset. The repertoires were made available in a free public database intended to serve as a resource for research on the immune response to SARS-CoV-2. Samples were obtained from the ongoing ImmuneRACE study (first 160 participants) and from 1,254 subjects provided by 6 global collaborators. Sample metadata almost always included a de-identified subject ID, COVID-19 status, age in years and sex. HLA class I and class II types, where available, came from metadata supplied by the sample provider rather than from assay-based typing. Summary of the overall study and its limitations: The quantity of clinical and demographic metadata differed by source and by participant and was supplied without curation.

The CDR3 holds 13 amino acids from the cysteine to the phenylalanine. Only the CDR3 portion is preserved as DNA: 39 bases, with reading frame beginning at the first base. V loses 2 bases of germline sequence and J loses 10 bases, and the interval between the two ends is 12 bases. Based on the germline V gene, the CDR1 and CDR2 sequences are SGHRS and YFSETQ. TCRbeta CDR3 regions were amplified from genomic DNA by means of the immunoSEQ Assay, a bias-controlled multiplex PCR. Per the authors' processing: The number of nucleated cells in each sample was estimated from the amplification of reference gene primers within the assay. To quantify the absolute abundance of each unique TCRbeta CDR3 rearrangement, sequence reads were collapsed and filtered. For each sample, productive Simpson clonality was calculated as the square root of Simpson's diversity index over productive rearrangements. The table was pulled from immuneACCESS by TCRdb, which kept in-frame rearrangements only. Such tables lose some clones; where checked, under half of the loss comes from unresolved V genes, and the rest has no known cause. D and trimming were read from the DNA, whereas the V and J calls and clone size are those reported in that table. For this sample the table gives about 120,000 clones, of which about 88% were detected only once. The top ten clones comprise approximately 3.5% of the sample.

The table lists this clone with a count of one. Its target antigen remains unknown. No much larger clone exists at a distance of one base, and base qualities are not known. Collaborating institutions collected whole blood in K2EDTA tubes following their own protocols. Collaborator samples were shipped for TCRbeta analysis as frozen whole blood, isolated PBMCs, or DNA extracted from either sample type. Sequencing was carried out using peripheral blood. The source is a man aged 45-65 years with active COVID-19. In this chain, TRBV5-1 is recombined with TRBJ1-4; confidence is insufficient to name the D gene. The DNA reads as follows: TGCGCCAGCAGCTTTTACAGTCGGGGAAAACTGTTTTTT. Its protein is CASSFYSRGKLFF.